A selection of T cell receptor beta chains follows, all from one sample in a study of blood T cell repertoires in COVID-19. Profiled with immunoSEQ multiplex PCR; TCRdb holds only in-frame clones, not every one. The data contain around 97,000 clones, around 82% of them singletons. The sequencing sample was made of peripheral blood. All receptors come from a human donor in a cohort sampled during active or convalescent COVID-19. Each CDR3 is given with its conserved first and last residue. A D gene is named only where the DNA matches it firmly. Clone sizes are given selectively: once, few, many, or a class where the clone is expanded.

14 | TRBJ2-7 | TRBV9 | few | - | TGTGCCAGCAGCGTAGGAAAAACTCCCTTCGAGCAGTACTTC | CASSVGKTPFEQYF
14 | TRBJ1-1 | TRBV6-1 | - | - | TGTGCCAGCAGTGAATTGGTGGGGGGTTCTGAAGCTTTCTTT | CASSELVGGSEAFF
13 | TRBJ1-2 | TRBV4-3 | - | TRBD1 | TGCGCCAGCAGCCCCCGGGACAGGGATGGCTACACCTTC | CASSPRDRDGYTF
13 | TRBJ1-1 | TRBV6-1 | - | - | TGTGCCAGCAGTGAACTAGGGAGGACTGAAGCTTTCTTT | CASSELGRTEAFF
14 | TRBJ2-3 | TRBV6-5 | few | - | TGTGCCAGCAGTCCTCTTTCCAGCACAGATACGCAGTATTTT | CASSPLSSTDTQYF
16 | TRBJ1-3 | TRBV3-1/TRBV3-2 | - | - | TGTGCCAGCAGCCAAGATCTTGGGGGGTCTGGAAACACCATATATTTT | CASSQDLGGSGNTIYF
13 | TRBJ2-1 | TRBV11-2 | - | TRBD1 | TGTGCCAGCAGCCTCTCAGGACAGGGTAGAGGGTTCTTC | CASSLSGQGRGFF
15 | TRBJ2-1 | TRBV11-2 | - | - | TGTGCCAGCAGCTTAGGACTACAGAGTAACAATGAGCAGTTCTTC | CASSLGLQSNNEQFF
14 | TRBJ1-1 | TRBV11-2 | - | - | TGTGCCAGCAGCTTAAGCAGGGTAAACACTGAAGCTTTCTTT | CASSLSRVNTEAFF
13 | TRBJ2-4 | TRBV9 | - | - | TGTGCCAGCAGCTCCCCGACGCGGGACATTCAGTACTTC | CASSSPTRDIQYF
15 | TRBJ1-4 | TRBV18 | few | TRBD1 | TGTGCCAGCTCCCTTACTACAGGGGCACGGGAAAAACTGTTTTTT | CASSLTTGAREKLFF
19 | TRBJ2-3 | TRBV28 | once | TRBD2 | TGTGCCAGCAGTTCCCCAGGACTAGCGGGTCCCTTTAGCACAGATACGCAGTATTTT | CASSSPGLAGPFSTDTQYF
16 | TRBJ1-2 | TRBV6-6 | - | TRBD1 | TGTGCCAGCACATACAGTGCCGGACAGGGCAAGGGTGGCTACACCTTC | CASTYSAGQGKGGYTF
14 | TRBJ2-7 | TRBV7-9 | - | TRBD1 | TGTGCCAGCAGCAAAGGACAGGGCCTCTACGAGCAGTACTTC | CASSKGQGLYEQYF
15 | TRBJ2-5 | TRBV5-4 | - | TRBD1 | TGTGCCAGCAGCAGTAACAGGGGCCACCAGGAGACCCAGTACTTC | CASSSNRGHQETQYF
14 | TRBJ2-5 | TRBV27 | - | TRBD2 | TGTGCCAGCAGTTCCGTGGGGGGAGGGGAGACCCAGTACTTC | CASSSVGGGETQYF
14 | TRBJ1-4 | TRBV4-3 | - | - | TGCGCCAGCAGTATTCTAGGCCTTAATGAAAAACTGTTTTTT | CASSILGLNEKLFF
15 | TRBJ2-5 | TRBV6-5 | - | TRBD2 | TGTGCCAGCAGTAAGACAGCGGGGGGGGTCCGTTTGCAGTACTTC | CASSKTAGGVRLQYF
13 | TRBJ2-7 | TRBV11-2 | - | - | TGTGCCAGCAGCTTAGACAGGGGCTACGAGCAGTACTTC | CASSLDRGYEQYF
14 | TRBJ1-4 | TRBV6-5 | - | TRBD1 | TGTGCCAGCAATCGACAGGGTCCTAATGAAAAACTGTTTTTT | CASNRQGPNEKLFF
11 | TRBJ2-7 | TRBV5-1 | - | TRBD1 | TGCGCCAGCACCGACAGGGACGAGCAGTACTTC | CASTDRDEQYF